Shown below are 25 T cell receptor beta chains from a single sample sequenced in a study of T cell repertoires in cytomegalovirus infection. These receptors have no known antigen. TCRdb re-called the reads with MiXCR, one entry per CDR3 protein. The sample consists of some 920,000 distinct CDR3 sequences, about a third of them appearing once. The specimen was cultured CD8+ T cells from PBMCs, collected from culture after CMV antigen stimulation. Receptor source: a human donor in good health (CMV status not recorded). Some clones in this sample may be carry-over from other donors' samples.

This clonotype was counted many times. This chain connects TRBV27 to TRBJ2-7; 8 bases agree with TRBD2. V was pared by 5 bases and J by 0 bases, with 6 bases of the junction left unmatched. Germline CDR1 MNHEY, CDR2 SMNVEV (reference sequence). This CDR3 spans 15 amino acids. In nucleotides, the CDR3 is TGTGCCAGCAGTCTCGGGGGGGCCTCCTCCTACGAGCAGTACTTC. It specifies CASSLGGASSYEQYF.

The chain carries TRBV6-2 or TRBV6-3 and TRBJ1-2; D unresolved. CDR3 length: 11 amino acids. V lost 6 bases to trimming and J lost 8 bases, with 10 bases between them. Germline V gives CDR1 MNHEY, CDR2 SVGEGT. The CDR3 DNA reads TGTGCCAGCAGATCCCGGTTCGGCTACACCTTC. It yields the protein CASRSRFGYTF.

V is TRBV5-1 and J is TRBJ1-4, with 7 positions matching TRBD1. This CDR3 spans 16 amino acids. V shed 4 bases, J shed 8 bases, and the junction held 14 bases outside the gene matches. Per germline, CDR1 SGHRS and CDR2 YFSETQ. For the CDR3, the DNA is TGCGCCAGCAGCCTACCTACAGGGGTAGGAGAGGAAAAACTGTTTTTT. Residues: CASSLPTGVGEEKLFF. Together with reference TRBV5-1 and TRBJ1-4, the CDR3 gives the full variable domain: KAGVTQTPRYLIKTRGQQVTLSCSPISGHRSVSWYQQTPGQGLQFLFEYFSETQRNKGNFPGRFSGRQFSNSRSEMNVSTLELGDSALYLCASSLPTGVGEEKLFFGSGTQLSVL.

The chain has TRBV7-6 and TRBJ2-2, with TRBD1 matching over 12 bases. Unmatched junction bases numbered 5, after V lost 4 bases and J lost 5 bases. CDR1 and CDR2 from the germline V gene are SGHVS and FNYEAQ. The length of the CDR3 is 16 residues. DNA of the CDR3: TGTGCCAGCAGCTCAGGGGACAGGGGGCGGACCGGGGAGCTGTTTTTT. Encoded protein: CASSSGDRGRTGELFF.

Only a few counts were recorded for this clonotype. The chain combines TRBV11-2 with TRBJ1-4; a possible D gene is TRBD1 (5 bases). Per germline, CDR1 SGHAT and CDR2 FQNNGV. The CDR3 has 14 amino acids. Between the trimmed V and J ends, which lost 4 bases and 6 bases, there was a span of 12 bases. Here the CDR3 reads CASSWTTGDEKLFF. The CDR3 nucleotides are TGTGCCAGCAGCTGGACAACCGGAGATGAAAAACTGTTTTTT.

This clonotype was detected only a few times. This sequence joins TRBV12-3 or TRBV12-4 and TRBJ1-3; D might be TRBD1 (5 bases). The CDR3 has 14 amino acids. V lost 6 bases and J 0 bases, leaving 9 bases between the germline ends. The CDR3 DNA reads TGTGCCAGCAGCCCAGGGAGCTCTGGAAACACCATATATTTT. The encoded protein is CASSPGSSGNTIYF.

At least ten counts were recorded for this clonotype. V and J are TRBV7-6 and TRBJ2-1, with D tentatively TRBD1 (5 bases). The germline V and J ends were trimmed by 3 bases and 5 bases, with 17 bases remaining between them. In germline, CDR1 is SGHVS, CDR2 FNYEAQ. The CDR3 spans 16 residues. CDR3 sequence reads: CASSFSETENNNEQFF. The CDR3 bases are TGTGCCAGCAGCTTTTCCGAGACAGAAAACAACAATGAGCAGTTCTTC.

The rearrangement joins TRBV20-1 to TRBJ1-2, with D tentatively TRBD1 (6 bases). Germline lookup yields CDR1 DFQATT and CDR2 SNEGSKA (reference sequence). Trimming left V 0 bases short and J 8 bases short, with 19 bases between. The CDR3 is 15 amino acids. The CDR3 reads CSARDWQGQVLGYTF. CDR3 nucleotide sequence: TGCAGTGCTAGAGATTGGCAGGGACAAGTCCTGGGCTACACCTTC.

CDR3 DNA: TGTGCCAACAGTTCGGGGGGGAATGAGCAGTTCTTC. It codes for CANSSGGNEQFF. This rearrangement joins TRBV7-2 to TRBJ2-1; 8 nucleotides align to TRBD2. The CDR3 is 12 amino acids. Germline V gene data show CDR1 as SGHTA and CDR2 as FQGNSA. The V gene end was trimmed by 10 bases and the J gene end by 7 bases; junction bases not matched to a gene: 6.

V gene TRBV9 combines with J gene TRBJ1-5; 7 bases fit TRBD1. CDR3 size: 15 residues. The germline CDR1 and CDR2 sequences are SGDLS and YYNGEE. Trimming cost V 0 bases and J 5 bases; bases outside gene matches: 5. DNA of the CDR3: TGTGCCAGCAGCGTAGGGACAGGCGGATATCAGCCCCAGCATTTT. It yields the protein CASSVGTGGYQPQHF.

This clonotype has more than one count but fewer than ten. The chain is built from TRBV6-2 or TRBV6-3 and TRBJ2-1, with a weak D call TRBD2 (5 bases). The CDR3 spans 13 residues. Germline V gene sequence: CDR1 MNHEY, CDR2 SVGEGT. Trimming pared 6 bases from V and 9 bases from J, leaving 15 bases between. CDR3 sequence: CASRGTGWGEQFF. Written as DNA, the CDR3 is TGTGCCAGCAGGGGTACGGGGTGGGGTGAGCAGTTCTTC.

V and J are TRBV7-2 and TRBJ2-2; D is unresolved. The CDR3 runs to 13 residues. Trimming cost V 5 bases and J 7 bases, with 11 bases left between them. The germline V gene has CDR1 SGHTA and CDR2 FQGNSA. The CDR3 coding sequence is TGTGCCAGCAGCACTCTAAGTGTCGGGGAGCTGTTTTTT. Translation gives CASSTLSVGELFF.

The rearrangement links TRBV7-8 to TRBJ2-7; either TRBD1 or TRBD2 may fit D (5 bases each). Germline CDR1 is SGHVS and CDR2 is FQNEAQ. V was trimmed by 3 bases and J by 2 bases, leaving 14 bases between them. The CDR3 covers 15 residues. CDR3 amino acids: CASSFGDGIAYEQYV. CDR3 DNA sequence: TGTGCCAGCAGCTTCGGGGACGGGATAGCCTACGAGCAGTACGTC.

CDR3 residues: CSASTGTAFSGNTIYF. CDR3 DNA: TGCAGTGCATCCACCGGGACAGCTTTTTCTGGAAACACCATATATTTT. This chain links TRBV20-1 with TRBJ1-3, with TRBD1 identical over 7 bases. The CDR3 is made up of 16 amino acids. Trimming removed 6 bases from V and 1 base from J; junction bases left unmatched: 12. Germline CDR1 reads DFQATT; CDR2 reads SNEGSKA (reference sequence).

This clonotype was seen many times. The J gene is TRBJ1-1, the V gene TRBV6-1; 7 bases agree with TRBD1. CDR3 length: 14 residues. Germline loops: CDR1 MNHNS, CDR2 SASEGT. J gave up 0 bases and V 5 bases, and 3 bases lay outside the gene matches. Written as DNA, the CDR3 is TGTGCCAGCAGTCGACAGGGATTGAACACTGAAGCTTTCTTT. Translating it yields CASSRQGLNTEAFF.

The chain recombines TRBV5-4 with TRBJ2-2; either TRBD1 or TRBD2 may fit D (5 bases each). The CDR3 spans 13 residues. CDR1 SGHNT and CDR2 YYREEE come from the germline V gene (reference sequence). Trimming left V 4 bases short and J 3 bases short, with 7 bases between. CDR3 coding DNA: TGTGCCAGCAGCGGGACCTACACCGGGGAGCTGTTTTTT. Translated: CASSGTYTGELFF.

This chain links TRBV12-3 or TRBV12-4 with TRBJ1-1; unclear D gene. Trimming removed 3 bases at V and 6 bases at J, with 8 bases between. There are 12 residues in the CDR3. The CDR3 spells CASSFARPEAFF. CDR3 nucleotides: TGTGCCAGCAGTTTCGCGAGGCCTGAAGCTTTCTTT.

This chain uses TRBV4-1 with TRBJ2-1; D unresolved. Germline V gene lookup returns CDR1 MGHRA and CDR2 YSYEKL. The V gene lost 0 bases and the J gene lost 0 bases, with 12 bases spanning the gap. The CDR3 has 17 amino acids. The chain's CDR3 is CASSQDGVRSSYNEQFF. Written as DNA, the CDR3 is TGCGCCAGCAGCCAAGATGGGGTTAGAAGCTCCTACAATGAGCAGTTCTTC.

This chain connects TRBV10-3 to TRBJ2-7; TRBD2 is a possible D gene (5 bases). V was pared by 6 bases and J by 3 bases, with 9 bases between. The CDR3 is 12 amino acids. Germline CDR1 is ENHRY and CDR2 is SYGVKD. CDR3 bases: TGTGCCATCAGCCCCCGGGGCTACGAGCAGTACTTC. It specifies CAISPRGYEQYF.

The chain recombines TRBV6-6 with TRBJ2-7; 7 bases are a match to TRBD1. Germline V CDR1 and CDR2: MNHNY, SVGAGI (reference sequence). This CDR3 is 13 amino acids long. CDR3 sequence reads: CVTRTGGSYEQYV. In DNA, the CDR3 is TGTGTCACCAGGACAGGAGGCTCCTACGAGCAGTACGTC.

On this clonotype itself: One end of the junction fails to match germline, which may point to a read error. The rearrangement joins TRBV6-5 to TRBJ1-6; D remains unclear. CDR1 and CDR2 from the germline V gene are MNHEY and SVGAGI. This CDR3 region has 15 residues. For the CDR3, the DNA is TGTGCCAACAGTTACTCCGATTGGGGAGGTTCACCCCTCCACTTT. It translates to CANSYSDWGGSPLHF.

This clonotype was detected many times. V usage is TRBV12-3 or TRBV12-4 and J usage is TRBJ1-1; TRBD1 aligns across 8 bases. This CDR3 is built from 19 residues. With 3 bases clipped from V and 0 bases from J, the junction kept 15 bases outside the gene matches. The CDR3 DNA follows: TGTGCCAGCAGTTTCCAACTGGAAAGACAGGGGCGTATGAACACTGAAGCTTTCTTT. Its translation: CASSFQLERQGRMNTEAFF.

This rearrangement joins TRBV4-1 to TRBJ1-5; the D is unclear. The V gene's germline CDR1 is MGHRA and CDR2 YSYEKL. Trimming took off 3 bases at V and 0 bases at J, with 6 bases between the two ends. The CDR3 has 14 residues. The DNA for the CDR3 is TGCGCCAGCAGCCAGGCGGATAGCAATCAGCCCCAGCATTTT. Its translation: CASSQADSNQPQHF.

This chain joins TRBV3-1 and TRBJ1-3; 7 bases match TRBD1. Per germline, CDR1 LGHDT and CDR2 YNNKEL (reference sequence). V dropped 1 base and J dropped 4; count of bases not matched to a gene: 10. The CDR3 is 17 residues long. As DNA, the CDR3 is TGTGCCAGCAGCCAAGGGGATACCGGGACAGCAGGAAACACCATATATTTT. It codes for CASSQGDTGTAGNTIYF.

This clonotype was picked up many times. V gene TRBV7-2 combines with J gene TRBJ1-5; possibly TRBD1 for D (5 bases). Germline V gene lookup returns CDR1 SGHTA and CDR2 FQGNSA. This CDR3 contains 20 residues. V lost 3 bases, J lost 0 bases, and 24 bases lay in between. CDR3 region: CASSLILRGEGTSSNQPQHF. CDR3 DNA: TGTGCCAGCAGCTTGATTCTTCGGGGGGAGGGGACCTCTAGCAATCAGCCCCAGCATTTT.